This TCR beta chain was captured by sequencing in a study of regulatory T cells in long-lasting Graves disease. Both iRepertoire HTBI primers and Arm-PCR of CDR3 regions were used to build the TCR beta libraries. MiXCR, run by TCRdb on the multiplex PCR reads, gives a single entry per CDR3 protein. The data hold more than 400,000 distinct CDR3 sequences, with 15% to 20% observed a single time. This clonotype has a count of ten or more. Time point defined: newly diagnosed GD, antithyroid drugs for less than 3 months. RNA isolated from PBMCs was used to make the TCR library. CDR1 and CDR2 (germline): DFQATT, SNEGSKA (reference sequence). V lost 3 bases to trimming and J lost 4 bases; unmatched junction nucleotides: 3. This CDR3 region has 12 residues. The same data also went into a second study, on T cells in Graves' hyperthyroidism and ophthalmopathy.

Sequenced material: peripheral blood mononuclear cells (PBMCs), taken at new diagnosis, from a patient treated with antithyroid drugs. This receptor was identified in a man aged 35-49 years with Graves disease. The chain is built from TRBV20-1 and TRBJ2-7; 7 bases match TRBD2. The CDR3 protein is CSARSSGYEQYF. CDR3 bases: TGCAGTGCTAGGTCTAGCGGATACGAGCAGTACTTC.